This T cell receptor beta chain was sequenced for a study of cytomegalovirus exposure and HLA in healthy donors. It was with 60 Vbeta and 13 Jbeta primers that the PCR ran. The table came from immunoSEQ multiplex PCR; TCRdb's copy has only in-frame clones and leaves some out. The data show about 240,000 clones, about 85% seen once. The germline gives CDR1 SGHTS, CDR2 YDEGEE. V lost 5 bases to trimming and J lost 6 bases; unmatched junction nucleotides: 14. This CDR3 has 17 amino acids. V is TRBV5-8 and J is TRBJ2-1; 10 nucleotides align to TRBD2. Input material: PBMCs. This receptor was obtained from a girl aged 2-10 years in good health and CMV-seronegative. This chain's CDR3 is CASRDPPGTSVFNEQFF. In DNA form, the CDR3 reads TGTGCCAGCAGGGACCCTCCCGGGACTAGCGTCTTCAATGAGCAGTTCTTC.